The 12 T cell receptor beta chains listed next were all sequenced from one sample in a study of T cell changes during pregnancy in multiple sclerosis. The method was immunoSEQ multiplex PCR; TCRdb's version includes in-frame clones alone and lacks a portion of them. The repertoire holds tens of thousands of clones, 93% seen once, with about 2% in the top ten. The sequencing used peripheral blood, collected in the second trimester of pregnancy. The receptors were sampled from a female donor with multiple sclerosis, enrolled in a pregnancy study.

The genes are TRBV6-5 and TRBJ1-2, with D hard to call. Per germline, CDR1 MNHEY and CDR2 SVGAGI. The length of the CDR3 is 14 residues. The ends were cut back, 6 bases at V and 4 bases at J, with 15 bases in the middle. The CDR3 DNA is TGTGCCAGCAGCCGTGGTGTGGCGGCCTATGGCTACACCTTC. This gives the protein CASSRGVAAYGYTF.

The chain carries TRBV25-1 and TRBJ2-7; tentative D call: TRBD2 (6 bases). V was clipped by 2 bases and J by 5 bases, with 13 bases between them. The length of the CDR3 is 14 residues. Germline V gene data show CDR1 as MGHDK and CDR2 as SYGVNS. CDR3 residues: CASSEGGIGHEQYF. The CDR3 nucleotides are TGTGCCAGCAGTGAAGGCGGGATTGGGCACGAGCAGTACTTC.

This chain uses TRBV19 with TRBJ2-7, with 12 bases fitting TRBD2. The CDR3 extends over 18 amino acids. V lost 6 bases and J lost 0; bases outside the gene matches: 12. Germline V gene lookup returns CDR1 LNHDA and CDR2 SQIVND (reference sequence). Here the CDR3 DNA reads TGTGCCAGTAGCCCTTTCGGGACTAGCGGGCAGAGCTCCTACGAGCAGTACTTC. This codes for CASSPFGTSGQSSYEQYF.

The CDR3 nucleotides are TGTGCCAGTTCAGGCGGGAGGGAGGAGAGGCAGTACTTC. It specifies CASSGGREERQYF. V and J are TRBV19 and TRBJ2-7; 9 bases are a match to TRBD2. V lost 8 bases and J lost 9; bases outside the gene matches: 11. CDR3 length: 13 residues. Germline CDR1 and CDR2: LNHDA and SQIVND (reference sequence).

The CDR3 sequence is CASSSTPKAVTSQYF. CDR3 DNA sequence: TGTGCCAGCAGTTCTACCCCAAAAGCGGTAACATCGCAGTATTTT. The chain has TRBV28 and TRBJ2-3; D is perhaps TRBD2 (5 bases). The V end lost 4 bases, the J end lost 10 bases, and 21 bases lay between the germline ends. The length of the CDR3 is 15 residues. CDR1 and CDR2 from the germline V gene are MDHEN and SYDVKM.

In this sample, this clone turned up once. The V gene is TRBV4-2, the J gene TRBJ2-1; 14 positions match TRBD2. In germline, CDR1 is LGHNA, CDR2 YNFKEQ. The CDR3 is 20 residues long. The ends lost 0 bases at V and 8 bases at J; junction bases unmatched: 15. The CDR3 loop reads CASSQDLGLAGVAGEYEQFF. The CDR3 DNA reads TGTGCCAGCAGCCAAGATTTGGGACTAGCGGGAGTAGCTGGTGAATATGAGCAGTTCTTC.

This chain connects TRBV2 to TRBJ2-1; TRBD1 might be the D (6 bases). Germline-derived CDR1 and CDR2 are SNHLY and FYNNEI. The CDR3 contains 11 residues. Trimming cost V 7 bases and J 12 bases, with 13 bases left between them. The CDR3 spells CASTTGLGQFF. The DNA for the CDR3 is TGTGCCAGCACAACAGGGTTGGGGCAGTTCTTC.

This clone was counted between two and nine times. This chain joins TRBV18 and TRBJ1-3; maybe TRBD1 (5 bases). The CDR3 is 16 residues long. Between the trimmed V and J ends, which lost 0 bases and 4 bases, there was a span of 13 bases. Germline V lookup: CDR1 KGHSH, CDR2 LQKENI. DNA for the CDR3: TGTGCCAGCTCACCACCGAGGAGGGGAATCGGAAACACCATATATTTT. Its protein product is CASSPPRRGIGNTIYF.

CDR3 sequence (DNA): TGTGCCAGCAGCTTGGATGCCCAGGGGGATTATGGCTACACCTTC. Its translation is CASSLDAQGDYGYTF. V gene TRBV5-6 combines with J gene TRBJ1-2; 7 positions agree with TRBD1. The CDR3 spans 15 residues. Trimming at V came to 0 bases and at J to 5 bases, leaving 7 bases not matched to a gene. Germline lookup yields CDR1 SGHDT and CDR2 YYEEEE.

This clone was recorded a few times. As DNA, the CDR3 is TGTGCCAGCAGTTACTCGACAGGGGTTGGCTACACCTTC. Its translation is CASSYSTGVGYTF. The gene calls are TRBV6-5 and TRBJ1-2; TRBD1 aligns across 8 bases. Germline CDR1 is MNHEY and CDR2 is SVGAGI. Losses at the gene ends were 0 bases for V and 7 bases for J; bases not matched to a gene: 1. CDR3 length: 13 amino acids.

The chain couples TRBV19 to TRBJ2-5, with 9 nucleotides matching TRBD1. Germline lookup yields CDR1 LNHDA and CDR2 SQIVND (reference sequence). The CDR3 sequence is 13 residues long. V lost 4 bases and J lost 4; bases outside the gene matches: 1. The CDR3 DNA reads as TGTGCCAGTAGTAAGGACAGGGGAGAGACCCAGTACTTC. Translation gives CASSKDRGETQYF.

This clone was observed once. This chain uses TRBV9 with TRBJ2-1, with D possibly being TRBD1 (5 bases). This CDR3 comprises 16 residues. Trimming pared 1 base from V and 0 bases from J, leaving 11 bases between. Germline CDR1 SGDLS, CDR2 YYNGEE. Here the CDR3 reads CASSVRGAPSYNEQFF. Written as DNA, the CDR3 is TGTGCCAGCAGCGTAAGGGGTGCCCCCTCCTACAATGAGCAGTTCTTC.